The rows below give T cell receptor beta chains drawn from one sample of a study of regulatory T cells in long-lasting Graves disease. TCRdb processed the multiplex PCR reads anew with MiXCR; each CDR3 protein has one entry. This table has about 430,000 distinct CDR3 sequences, approximately 15% appearing once. The same data also went into a second study, on T cells in Graves' hyperthyroidism and ophthalmopathy.

The sequencing used peripheral blood mononuclear cells (PBMCs), collected at new diagnosis, from a patient treated with antithyroid drugs. The receptors shown here come from a woman in her 40s with Graves disease. CDR3s include the opening cysteine and the closing phenylalanine or tryptophan. Fields, in order: CDR3 DNA, CDR3 protein, clone size, CDR3 length, V gene, D gene, J gene. The D gene is left open where the match is weak. Size is omitted from some rows. Given values are once, few, many or a class for expanded clones.

TGTGCCAGCAGTTCCACCCTACGTTTTGGGTCTAGCGGGAGGTCCGTCTGGGGCTACGAGCAGTACTTC | CASSSTLRFGSSGRSVWGYEQYF | few | 23 | TRBV28 | TRBD2 | TRBJ2-7
TGTGCCAGCAGCCGAGGAGGGACTGAAGCTTTCTTT | CASSRGGTEAFF | many | 12 | TRBV7-9 | . | TRBJ1-1
TGTGCCATCAGTGACCCGCAAGCGGGAAACTACGAGCAGTACTTC | CAISDPQAGNYEQYF | many | 15 | TRBV10-3 | TRBD2 | TRBJ2-7
TGTGCCAGCAGCCCTAGCGGGAGAGATTACGAGCAGTACTTC | CASSPSGRDYEQYF | . | 14 | TRBV7-8 | TRBD2 | TRBJ2-7
TGTGCCAGTAGTATAGATGAGACGAGGGTACTAGCGGGAGTTGAGCAGTTCTTC | CASSIDETRVLAGVEQFF | many | 18 | TRBV19 | TRBD2 | TRBJ2-1
TGTGCCAGCAGCTTAGAGGGACAGGGGGCCATGGGGGGCTACACCTTC | CASSLEGQGAMGGYTF | many | 16 | TRBV7-8 | TRBD1 | TRBJ1-2
TGTGCCAGCAGCGCCCGGGACAGCGCTCTCTCTGGAAACACCATATATTTT | CASSARDSALSGNTIYF | many | 17 | TRBV11-3 | TRBD1 | TRBJ1-3
TGTGCCAGCAGTTTATATGGCGGAGAGGAGGGCTACACCTTC | CASSLYGGEEGYTF | many | 14 | TRBV28 | . | TRBJ1-2
TGTGCCAGCAGCGTTGGGACTAGCGGGAGGTCAGATACGCAGTATTTT | CASSVGTSGRSDTQYF | many | 16 | TRBV11-3 | TRBD2 | TRBJ2-3
TGTGCCAGCAGTGAGTACAGGGACGCCGGGGAGCTGTTTTTT | CASSEYRDAGELFF | many | 14 | TRBV12-3/TRBV12-4 | . | TRBJ2-2
TGCAGCGTTGAAACATCGACGGCGGGCGAAAAACTGTTTTTT | CSVETSTAGEKLFF | . | 14 | TRBV29-1 | . | TRBJ1-4
TGTGCCAGTAGTTCCGGACTAGGTAAGACCCTACGCGAGCAGTACTTC | CASSSGLGKTLREQYF | . | 16 | TRBV19 | TRBD2 | TRBJ2-7
TGCAGCGTTGACACAGGGGGCCGAGGGTCGGACCAAGAGACCCAGTACTTC | CSVDTGGRGSDQETQYF | . | 17 | TRBV29-1 | TRBD1 | TRBJ2-5
TGTGCCAGCAGGACCGCGGACAGGGGCAATCAGCCCCAGCATTTT | CASRTADRGNQPQHF | many | 15 | TRBV28 | TRBD1 | TRBJ1-5
TGTGCCAGCAGTTTAGGGACAGGGAACCACGGCTACACCTTC | CASSLGTGNHGYTF | many | 14 | TRBV28 | TRBD1 | TRBJ1-2
TGTGCCAGCAGTGTTACTAGCGGGAGGGTCCTAGAGAGCTCCTACGAGCAGTACTTC | CASSVTSGRVLESSYEQYF | many | 19 | TRBV28 | TRBD2 | TRBJ2-7
TGTGCCAGCAGCGAGGGACTGGCTGCCGAGCAGTACTTC | CASSEGLAAEQYF | many | 13 | TRBV9 | . | TRBJ2-7
TGTGCCAGCAGTTCACGGAACAGGGGGCCGACCGGGGAGCTGTTTTTT | CASSSRNRGPTGELFF | many | 16 | TRBV12-3/TRBV12-4 | TRBD1 | TRBJ2-2
TGTGCCAGTACCACTCTTACAAGGGAGGGCCAGCCCCAGCATTTT | CASTTLTREGQPQHF | . | 15 | TRBV19 | . | TRBJ1-5
TGTGCCAGCAGTGAAGCCCTTGGCGGGTCACCCCTCCACTTT | CASSEALGGSPLHF | many | 14 | TRBV2 | . | TRBJ1-6
TGTGCCAGCAGCCAAGATCCTCTAACGGGGAACACTGAAGCTTTCTTT | CASSQDPLTGNTEAFF | few | 16 | TRBV14 | . | TRBJ1-1
TGCGCCAGCAGAACACTAGCGGGAGGGCCAACGGACAATGAGCAGTTCTTC | CASRTLAGGPTDNEQFF | few | 17 | TRBV5-1 | TRBD2 | TRBJ2-1